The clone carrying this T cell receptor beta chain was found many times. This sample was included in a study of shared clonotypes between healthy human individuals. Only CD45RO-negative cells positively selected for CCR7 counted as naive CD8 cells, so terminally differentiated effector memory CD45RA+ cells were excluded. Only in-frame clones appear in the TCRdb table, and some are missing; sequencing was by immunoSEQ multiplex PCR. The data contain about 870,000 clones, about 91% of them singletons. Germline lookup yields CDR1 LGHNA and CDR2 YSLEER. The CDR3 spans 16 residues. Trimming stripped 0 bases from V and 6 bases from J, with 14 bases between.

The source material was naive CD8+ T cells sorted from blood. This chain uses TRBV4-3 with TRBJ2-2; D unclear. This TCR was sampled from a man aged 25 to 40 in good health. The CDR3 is CASSQDNSLYAGELFF. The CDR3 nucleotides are TGCGCCAGCAGCCAAGATAACAGTTTATATGCCGGGGAGCTGTTTTTT.